Below, 10 T cell receptor beta chains from the same sample are listed, as sequenced in a study of T cells in Graves' hyperthyroidism and ophthalmopathy. What was amplified from RNA transcripts were TCR beta CDR3 regions. A set of HTBI primers served as the primers for a first-round RT-PCR of the TCR CDR3. TCRdb reprocessed the multiplex PCR reads via MiXCR and lists one record per CDR3 protein. This sample yields some 800,000 distinct CDR3 sequences, of which about 38% are seen a single time; roughly 8.3% belongs to the top ten. The specimen sequenced was blood. The receptors were gathered from a man younger than 35 with Graves' hyperthyroidism.

The sample holds many counts of this clonotype. This rearrangement joins TRBV5-1 to TRBJ1-5; 7 nucleotides match TRBD1. The ends lost 0 bases at V and 1 base at J; junction bases unmatched: 1. The CDR3 is made up of 15 amino acids. In germline, CDR1 is SGHRS, CDR2 YFSETQ. Here the CDR3 DNA reads TGCGCCAGCAGCTTGGAGGGGGCGAGCAATCAGCCCCAGCATTTT. Residues: CASSLEGASNQPQHF.

This clonotype was counted between two and nine times. The rearrangement uses TRBV7-6 and TRBJ2-7; D is possibly TRBD2 (5 bases). V lost 6 bases to trimming and J lost 5 bases, with 11 bases between them. The CDR3 is 12 residues long. The germline gives CDR1 SGHVS, CDR2 FNYEAQ. DNA of the CDR3: TGTGCCAGCAGTCAGCGGAGGCACGAGCAGTACTTC. Translation gives CASSQRRHEQYF.

Many counts were recorded for this clonotype. The chain combines TRBV2 with TRBJ2-7; D gene unclear. The CDR3 has 12 amino acids. Trimming took off 10 bases at V and 0 bases at J, with 10 bases between the two ends. The germline V gene encodes CDR1 SNHLY and CDR2 FYNNEI. CDR3 region: CATSQSSYEQYF. CDR3 DNA sequence: TGTGCCACATCCCAGAGCTCCTACGAGCAGTACTTC.

A remark on this clonotype: Its ends do not fully match the called genes, so a read error is possible. The V and J genes are TRBV7-9 and TRBJ2-2; 7 positions match TRBD1. The CDR3 extends over 14 amino acids. Germline values: CDR1 SEHNR, CDR2 FQNEAQ (reference sequence). The CDR3 protein is CASSPPGQTGELLF. The CDR3 coding sequence is TGTGCCAGCAGCCCACCGGGACAGACCGGGGAGCTGCTTTTT.

This clonotype was detected many times. The chain employs TRBV7-9 and TRBJ2-5; no clear D. CDR3 length equals 14 residues. CDR1 is SEHNR, CDR2 FQNEAQ, per germline (reference sequence). V dropped 5 bases and J dropped 5 bases, with 15 bases sitting between them. CDR3 bases: TGTGCCAGCAGCAAAAACGCTGCTAGGGAGACCCAGTACTTC. This codes for CASSKNAARETQYF.

As to this clonotype: A clone one base away is much larger, so this may be a read error. It is likely a read error, because the conserved phenylalanine at the end of the CDR3 is missing. V is TRBV10-2 and J is TRBJ1-2; a weak D match, TRBD1 (6 bases). V lost 3 bases and J lost 8, with 13 bases in between. CDR1 WSHSY and CDR2 SAAADI come from the germline V gene. The CDR3 is 13 residues long. The CDR3 DNA follows: TGCGCCAGCAGTGACAGGGGAAGAAACGGCTACACCCTC. Residues: CASSDRGRNGYTL.

This clonotype was detected ten times or more. V is TRBV6-5 and J is TRBJ1-4, with 8 nucleotides matching TRBD1. The trim removed 4 bases at V and 8 bases at J, leaving 9 bases unmatched. The CDR3 loop spans 15 amino acids. Germline lookup yields CDR1 MNHEY and CDR2 SVGAGI. The CDR3: CASSSVTGVGEKLFF. The CDR3 DNA follows: TGTGCCAGCAGTTCCGTGACAGGGGTGGGGGAAAAACTGTTTTTT.

The DNA for the CDR3 is TGTGCCAGCAGTGAGGCGGGTTCCGGTGAGACCCAGTACTTC. Its translation is CASSEAGSGETQYF. J is TRBJ2-5 and V is TRBV2, with TRBD2 as a possible D gene (5 bases). CDR1 and CDR2 (germline): SNHLY, FYNNEI. The V and J ends lost 3 bases and 5 bases respectively, with 13 bases between them. The CDR3 has 14 residues.

This sequence joins TRBV5-1 and TRBJ1-4; 8 bases are a match to TRBD1. Germline CDR1 is SGHRS and CDR2 is YFSETQ. This CDR3 comprises 13 residues. J lost 12 bases, V lost 4 bases, and 8 bases had no gene match. The CDR3 protein is CASSTETGGELFF. The CDR3 coding sequence is TGCGCCAGCAGCACCGAAACAGGGGGAGAACTGTTTTTT.

This clonotype was detected many times. This rearrangement joins TRBV7-8 to TRBJ1-1; D call uncertain. The germline gives CDR1 SGHVS, CDR2 FQNEAQ. V was pared by 1 base and J by 0 bases, with 12 bases between. The CDR3 has 16 residues. The chain's CDR3 is CASSLGEKPMNTEAFF. The CDR3 coding sequence is TGTGCCAGCAGCTTAGGGGAGAAACCTATGAACACTGAAGCTTTCTTT.